A selection of T cell receptor beta chains follows, all from one sample in a study of blood T cell repertoires in COVID-19. Data came from immunoSEQ multiplex PCR; TCRdb stores just in-frame clones and leaves some out. This table holds roughly 230,000 clones, approximately 88% found once. The sample was peripheral blood. All receptors derive from a man aged 35 to 55 with acute or convalescent COVID-19. CDR3s include the opening cysteine and the closing phenylalanine or tryptophan. Fields, in order: V gene, clone size, D gene, J gene, CDR3 DNA, CDR3 protein. A D gene is named only where the DNA matches it firmly. For some rows the clone size is stated as once, few or many, or as a class when expanded; others skip it.

v_gene: TRBV6-5; abundance: -; d_gene: -; j_gene: TRBJ1-1; CDR3nt: TGTGCCAGCACCCTCAGGGGTCGCACTGAAGCTTTCTTT; CDR3aa: CASTLRGRTEAFF
v_gene: TRBV5-6; abundance: -; d_gene: TRBD1; j_gene: TRBJ1-2; CDR3nt: TGTGCCAGCAGCCAACTACCACAGGGGCTCTATGGCTACACCTTC; CDR3aa: CASSQLPQGLYGYTF
v_gene: TRBV9; abundance: -; d_gene: -; j_gene: TRBJ2-2; CDR3nt: TGTGCCAGCAGCGTGGAACTAGATACCGGGGAGCTGTTTTTT; CDR3aa: CASSVELDTGELFF
v_gene: TRBV28; abundance: -; d_gene: TRBD2; j_gene: TRBJ2-7; CDR3nt: TGTGCCAGCACCTTCGGGGGGGCATGGATGAACGAGCAGTACTTC; CDR3aa: CASTFGGAWMNEQYF
v_gene: TRBV19; abundance: -; d_gene: -; j_gene: TRBJ2-7; CDR3nt: TGTGCCAGTAGTATAGGGCTCGGGGTCGGCTACGAGCAGTACTTC; CDR3aa: CASSIGLGVGYEQYF
v_gene: TRBV6-5; abundance: -; d_gene: -; j_gene: TRBJ2-5; CDR3nt: TGTGCCAGCAGTTACTCGGGGCGGCTACAAGAGACCCAGTACTTC; CDR3aa: CASSYSGRLQETQYF
v_gene: TRBV27; abundance: -; d_gene: -; j_gene: TRBJ1-4; CDR3nt: TGTGCCAGCAGTTTTACAGGATTCACTAATGAAAAACTGTTTTTT; CDR3aa: CASSFTGFTNEKLFF
v_gene: TRBV10-3; abundance: -; d_gene: TRBD1; j_gene: TRBJ2-2; CDR3nt: TGTGCCATCAGTGAGTCGAGGGGACAGGGGGACGGCGGGGAGCTGTTTTTT; CDR3aa: CAISESRGQGDGGELFF
v_gene: TRBV13; abundance: -; d_gene: TRBD1; j_gene: TRBJ2-7; CDR3nt: TGTGCCAGCAGCTTAGCAGGGGGTTACGAGCAGTACTTC; CDR3aa: CASSLAGGYEQYF
v_gene: TRBV19; abundance: -; d_gene: TRBD1; j_gene: TRBJ1-5; CDR3nt: TGTGCCAGTAGTACCCAGGGGGCCAGGCAGCCCCAGCATTTT; CDR3aa: CASSTQGARQPQHF
v_gene: TRBV10-2; abundance: -; d_gene: -; j_gene: TRBJ2-2; CDR3nt: TGCGCCAGCAGACAGACTAGGACCGGGGAGCTGTTTTTT; CDR3aa: CASRQTRTGELFF
v_gene: TRBV7-8; abundance: -; d_gene: TRBD2; j_gene: TRBJ2-1; CDR3nt: TGTGCCAGCAGCCGACCTAGACTAGCAAATGAGCAGTTCTTC; CDR3aa: CASSRPRLANEQFF
v_gene: TRBV5-4; abundance: -; d_gene: TRBD2; j_gene: TRBJ2-3; CDR3nt: TGTGCCAGCAGCCCGGGGGGGACTAGTACAGATACGCAGTATTTT; CDR3aa: CASSPGGTSTDTQYF
v_gene: TRBV19; abundance: once; d_gene: TRBD1; j_gene: TRBJ2-7; CDR3nt: TGTGCCAGTAGTATTGGAGCCGGGACAGTTCCCTACGAGCAGTACTTC; CDR3aa: CASSIGAGTVPYEQYF
v_gene: TRBV5-4; abundance: -; d_gene: TRBD2; j_gene: TRBJ2-1; CDR3nt: TGTGCCAGCCACAGACTAGCGGGACTGAATGAGCAGTTCTTC; CDR3aa: CASHRLAGLNEQFF
v_gene: TRBV12-3/TRBV12-4; abundance: -; d_gene: TRBD1; j_gene: TRBJ1-1; CDR3nt: TGTGCCAGCAGTTTCAACAGGGGAACTGAAGCTTTCTTT; CDR3aa: CASSFNRGTEAFF
v_gene: TRBV4-1; abundance: -; d_gene: -; j_gene: TRBJ2-3; CDR3nt: TGCGCCAGCAGCCAAGATTGGCAGGGACTCTCGTATTTT; CDR3aa: CASSQDWQGLSYF
v_gene: TRBV27; abundance: -; d_gene: -; j_gene: TRBJ1-4; CDR3nt: TGTGCCAGCAGTGTAGGACTTATTGCAACTAATGAAAAACTGTTTTTT; CDR3aa: CASSVGLIATNEKLFF
v_gene: TRBV11-2; abundance: -; d_gene: TRBD2; j_gene: TRBJ2-5; CDR3nt: TGTGCCAGCAGTTCACTAAGAGGGCTAGCGGGAGGAGAGACCCAGTACTTC; CDR3aa: CASSSLRGLAGGETQYF
v_gene: TRBV7-9; abundance: -; d_gene: TRBD1; j_gene: TRBJ1-1; CDR3nt: TGTGCCAGCAGTACAGGGGCCTTGAACACTGAAGCTTTCTTT; CDR3aa: CASSTGALNTEAFF